This entry describes one TCR beta chain. Its antigen is unknown. The donors, nominally healthy at sampling, likely had unrecorded immune exposures. These data are taken from a study of cytomegalovirus exposure and HLA in healthy donors. Notes on the study in general: As a later analysis showed, a missense DCLRE1C variant was linked to trimming of TCR beta V- and J-genes. A later analysis found most CMV-associated TCR beta chains apparently HLA-restricted.

Germline V CDR1 and CDR2: SGHRS, YFSETQ. This CDR3 comprises 15 residues. V was clipped by 4 bases and J by 0 bases, with 13 bases between them. PCR used 60 Vbeta primers and 13 Jbeta primers. Produced via immunoSEQ multiplex PCR; TCRdb's table is partial and in-frame only. The table has some 220,000 clones, roughly 89% seen once. The chain is built from TRBV5-1 and TRBJ1-2; TRBD1 is a possible D gene (5 bases). The clonotype comes from a woman under 30 in good health and CMV-seronegative. The sequencing input was PBMCs. This chain's CDR3 is CASSDHRGANYGYTF. The CDR3 DNA reads as TGCGCCAGCAGCGATCACCGGGGGGCTAACTATGGCTACACCTTC.